This passage covers 16 T cell receptor beta chains from one sample sequenced in a study of cytomegalovirus exposure and HLA in healthy donors. Some clones are missing from TCRdb's copy, which holds only in-frame ones; the method was immunoSEQ multiplex PCR. Of roughly 310,000 clones listed, approximately 86% are singletons. Material: PBMCs. The receptors derive from a man under 40 in good health and CMV-seronegative.

This rearrangement joins TRBV6-4 to TRBJ2-2, with TRBD2 identical over 9 bases. This CDR3 is 15 amino acids long. Germline V gene sequence: CDR1 MRHNA, CDR2 SNTAGT. V was clipped by 1 base and J by 4 bases; unmatched bases: 1. The CDR3 is CASSDLAGVTGELFF. CDR3 DNA: TGTGCCAGCAGTGACTTAGCGGGGGTCACCGGGGAGCTGTTTTTT.

V is TRBV30 and J is TRBJ2-7; 8 nucleotides line up with TRBD1. V dropped 3 bases and J dropped 0; count of bases not matched to a gene: 4. Germline CDR1 reads GTSNPN; CDR2 reads SVGIG (reference sequence). The CDR3 has 14 amino acids. The CDR3: CAWSGTGNSYEQYF. Here the CDR3 DNA reads TGTGCCTGGAGCGGGACAGGCAACTCCTACGAGCAGTACTTC.

This clone was seen a few times. Other DNA variants within this sample encode the same CDR3. The chain links TRBV4-3 to TRBJ2-3; 11 positions match TRBD2. The V and J ends lost 0 bases and 1 base, in that order; junction bases with no gene match: 0. The CDR3 is 16 amino acids. Germline V gives CDR1 LGHNA, CDR2 YSLEER. For the CDR3, the DNA is TGCGCCAGCAGCCAAGAACTAGCGGGGGGCACAGATACGCAGTATTTT. Protein product: CASSQELAGGTDTQYF.

The chain employs TRBV25-1 and TRBJ1-6; 8 positions match TRBD1. CDR3 length: 15 amino acids. CDR1 is MGHDK, CDR2 SYGVNS, per germline. Trimming removed 5 bases from V and 5 bases from J; junction bases left unmatched: 5. The CDR3: CASSPHRGNNSPLHF. The CDR3 DNA is TGTGCCAGCAGTCCCCACAGGGGGAATAATTCACCCCTCCACTTT.

This chain joins TRBV27 and TRBJ2-5; the match to TRBD2 covers 10 bases. CDR1 and CDR2 (germline): MNHEY, SMNVEV (reference sequence). This CDR3 contains 15 residues. The V segment lost 5 bases and the J segment 5 bases; nucleotides outside the gene matches: 8. The CDR3 DNA reads TGTGCCAGCAGTCTACAGCGGGGGGGCAGGGAGACCCAGTACTTC. Protein: CASSLQRGGRETQYF.

The gene calls are TRBV29-1 and TRBJ1-5, with 9 positions matching TRBD1. V dropped 6 bases and J dropped 8; count of bases not matched to a gene: 8. The germline gives CDR1 SQVTM, CDR2 ANQGSEA. The CDR3 contains 13 residues. The CDR3 is CSVATGGAEPQHF. In nucleotides, the CDR3 is TGCAGCGTCGCCACAGGGGGCGCGGAGCCCCAGCATTTT.

The chain carries TRBV7-2 and TRBJ2-7; TRBD1 aligns across 11 bases. The V gene's germline CDR1 is SGHTA and CDR2 FQGNSA. The CDR3 spans 15 residues. J was trimmed by 3 bases and V by 5 bases; bases with no gene match: 6. CDR3 DNA sequence: TGTGCCAGCAGCCCAGGGACAGGGGGAATCTACGAGCAGTACTTC. Residues: CASSPGTGGIYEQYF. Complete variable domain (other parts from reference TRBV7-2 and TRBJ2-7): GAGVSQSPSNKVTEKGKDVELRCDPISGHTALYWYRQSLGQGLEFLIYFQGNSAPDKSGLPSDRFSAERTGGSVSTLTIQRTQQEDSAVYLCASSPGTGGIYEQYFGPGTRLTVT.

The genes are TRBV7-2 and TRBJ1-4, with D possibly matching TRBD1 (5 bases). The CDR3 spans 14 residues. CDR1 is SGHTA, CDR2 FQGNSA, per germline. V lost 1 base to trimming and J lost 9 bases, with 12 bases between them. The CDR3 DNA reads TGTGCCAGCAGCTTAGTATGGGGGGGACAAAAACTGTTTTTT. It specifies CASSLVWGGQKLFF. Full variable domain (remainder filled in from reference TRBV7-2 and TRBJ1-4): GAGVSQSPSNKVTEKGKDVELRCDPISGHTALYWYRQSLGQGLEFLIYFQGNSAPDKSGLPSDRFSAERTGGSVSTLTIQRTQQEDSAVYLCASSLVWGGQKLFFGSGTQLSVL.

The CDR3 here is CASSLGRGSEQYF. The CDR3 DNA is TGTGCCAGCAGCTTGGGGAGAGGCTCCGAGCAGTACTTC. This chain uses TRBV5-6 with TRBJ2-7; D is unclear. CDR1 and CDR2 (germline): SGHDT, YYEEEE. Trimming pared 0 bases from V and 6 bases from J, leaving 10 bases between. This CDR3 has 13 amino acids.

CDR3 nucleotides: TGCGCCAGCAGCGATGGACAGGGAGCTAACTATGGCTACACCTTC. This translates into CASSDGQGANYGYTF. The rearrangement links TRBV5-1 to TRBJ1-2; 8 bases fit TRBD1. V lost 4 bases to trimming and J lost 0 bases; unmatched junction nucleotides: 5. CDR1 and CDR2 from the germline V gene are SGHRS and YFSETQ. The CDR3 extends over 15 amino acids.

J is TRBJ2-5 and V is TRBV5-1; a weak D match, TRBD1 (6 bases). The CDR3 spans 15 residues. V was clipped by 3 bases and J by 0 bases, with 12 bases between them. From germline, CDR1 is SGHRS and CDR2 YFSETQ. The CDR3 spells CASSWLTGDQETQYF. The CDR3 nucleotides are TGCGCCAGCAGCTGGCTGACAGGAGACCAAGAGACCCAGTACTTC.

V usage is TRBV19 and J usage is TRBJ2-1; 9 bases fit TRBD1. The CDR3 loop spans 15 amino acids. The junction had 10 bases not matched to a gene; V was cut back by 5 bases and J by 8 bases. Germline V gene lookup returns CDR1 LNHDA and CDR2 SQIVND (reference sequence). Here the CDR3 DNA reads TGTGCCAGTAGTCTCACCGGGACAGGGACTGATGAGCAGTTCTTC. Amino acid sequence: CASSLTGTGTDEQFF.

This clone has only one observation. The rearrangement joins TRBV4-1 to TRBJ2-1; 7 bases are a match to TRBD1. The CDR3 extends over 14 amino acids. The trim removed 3 bases at V and 4 bases at J, leaving 3 bases unmatched. CDR1 and CDR2 from the germline V gene are MGHRA and YSYEKL. This CDR3 reads CASSHEDRYNEQFF. For the CDR3, the DNA is TGCGCCAGCAGCCACGAGGACAGGTACAATGAGCAGTTCTTC.

The chain joins TRBV4-1 to TRBJ2-7; D remains unclear. CDR3 length equals 16 residues. CDR1 and CDR2 from the germline V gene are MGHRA and YSYEKL. V was shortened by 3 bases and J by 3 bases, with 18 bases between the two germline ends. The CDR3 DNA is TGCGCCAGCAGCCACACCCGACCGGGTTCCAACTACGAGCAGTACTTC. Translated: CASSHTRPGSNYEQYF.

This clone has only one observation. The chain carries TRBV25-1 and TRBJ1-1; D is unclear. CDR3 length: 12 residues. Trimming pared 3 bases from V and 3 bases from J, leaving 5 bases between. The V gene's germline CDR1 is MGHDK and CDR2 SYGVNS. The CDR3 sequence: CASSDTYTEAFF. The CDR3 DNA follows: TGTGCCAGCAGTGATACTTACACTGAAGCTTTCTTT. The whole variable domain, remainder taken from reference TRBV25-1 and TRBJ1-1, is EADIYQTPRYLVIGTGKKITLECSQTMGHDKMYWYQQDPGMELHLIHYSYGVNSTEKGDLSSESTVSRIRTEHFPLTLESARPSHTSQYLCASSDTYTEAFFGQGTRLTVV.

The chain couples TRBV5-6 to TRBJ1-4; 9 bases are shared with TRBD1. Trimming removed 4 bases from V and 6 bases from J; junction bases left unmatched: 4. From germline, CDR1 is SGHDT and CDR2 YYEEEE. The CDR3 spans 14 residues. This CDR3 is CASSRDRAYEKLFF. CDR3 in DNA: TGTGCCAGCAGCCGGGACAGGGCATATGAAAAACTGTTTTTT.